These T cell receptor beta chains were read from a single sample in a study of immune characterization of retroperitoneal liposarcoma. TCRdb processed the PCR reads anew with MiXCR; each CDR3 protein has one entry. The repertoire consists of fewer than 9,000 distinct CDR3 sequences, with around 40% occurring once and the leading ten covering about 10%. Input material: tumor tissue. These receptors all stem from a male donor with retroperitoneal liposarcoma. Each CDR3 is given with its conserved first and last residue. The D gene is left open where the match is weak. Only part of the rows carry a size: once, few, many, or a class if the clone is expanded.

length,V,size,J,D,CDR3,DNA
19,TRBV4-1,once,TRBJ2-3,NA,CASSITSSLTGDVGDTQYF,TGCGCCAGCAGCATCACGAGCTCGTTGACGGGAGATGTAGGGGATACGCAGTATTTT
14,TRBV6-6,few,TRBJ2-1,NA,CASSYRGQSYEQFF,TGTGCCAGCAGTTACAGGGGCCAGTCCTACGAGCAGTTCTTC
16,TRBV6-6,NA,TRBJ2-1,TRBD2,CASSYSSGTSGETQFF,TGTGCCAGCAGTTACTCGTCCGGGACTAGCGGAGAGACCCAGTTCTTC
14,TRBV27,NA,TRBJ2-4,NA,CASSFSGAKNIQYF,TGTGCCAGCAGTTTTTCTGGGGCCAAAAACATTCAGTACTTC
15,TRBV11-2,medium-sized,TRBJ2-5,NA,CASSPGWGSQETQYF,TGTGCCAGCAGCCCGGGCTGGGGAAGTCAAGAGACCCAGTACTTC
15,TRBV6-1,NA,TRBJ2-3,TRBD2,CASSSGLAATDTQYF,TGTGCCAGCAGTTCAGGACTAGCGGCCACAGATACGCAGTATTTT
12,TRBV6-5,few,TRBJ2-7,NA,CASSDLQAEQYF,TGTGCCAGCAGCGACCTCCAGGCTGAGCAGTACTTC
15,TRBV11-3,medium-sized,TRBJ2-1,NA,CASSSSGSSYNEQFF,TGTGCCAGCAGCTCATCAGGGAGCTCCTACAATGAGCAGTTCTTC
14,TRBV6-1,NA,TRBJ2-7,NA,CASSEGSTAYEQYF,TGTGCCAGCAGTGAGGGCAGCACGGCCTACGAGCAGTACTTC
11,TRBV12-3/TRBV12-4,few,TRBJ2-1,NA,CASSLEYEQFF,TGTGCCAGCAGTTTAGAATACGAGCAGTTCTTC